The following is a TCR beta chain sequence with its context. CDR1 and CDR2 (germline): MNHEY, SVGAGI. CDR3 size: 13 residues. The V end was cut by 6 bases, the J end by 0 bases, with 6 bases between. The data stem from a study of blood T cell repertoires in COVID-19. Data came from immunoSEQ multiplex PCR; TCRdb stores just in-frame clones and leaves some out. The sample records about 110,000 clones, 75% to 90% being singletons. The sample was peripheral blood. The rearrangement joins TRBV6-5 to TRBJ1-3; D is unclear. The clonotype was recovered from a woman aged 45 to 65 with acute or convalescent COVID-19. This CDR3 is CASRGSSGNTIYF. Written as DNA, the CDR3 is TGTGCCAGCAGGGGCAGCTCTGGAAACACCATATATTTT.